This TCR beta chain emerged from a study of blood T cell repertoires in COVID-19. Study-level information: From the United States, Italy and Spain came samples of acute and convalescent COVID-19.

CDR1 and CDR2 (germline): SQVTM, ANQGSEA. The CDR3 consists of 14 residues. The V segment lost 5 bases and the J segment 4 bases; nucleotides outside the gene matches: 6. Produced via immunoSEQ multiplex PCR; TCRdb's table is partial and in-frame only. The sample lists just under 350,000 clones, around 86% occurring once. The origin of this receptor is a woman aged 45 to 65 with COVID-19, enrolled during active disease. The rearrangement joins TRBV29-1 to TRBJ2-1; 9 bases align to TRBD1. The source material was peripheral blood. Here the CDR3 DNA reads TGCAGCGTTCGGGACAGGGTGGGGTACAATGAGCAGTTCTTC. It encodes CSVRDRVGYNEQFF.